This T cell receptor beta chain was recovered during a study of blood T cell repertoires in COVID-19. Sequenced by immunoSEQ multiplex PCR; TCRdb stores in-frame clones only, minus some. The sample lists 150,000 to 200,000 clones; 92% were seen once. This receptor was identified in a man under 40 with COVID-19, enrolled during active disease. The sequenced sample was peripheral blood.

DNA for the CDR3: TGTGCCAGCAGTCGCGACAGGGTTGGAGAGACCCAGTACTTC. This encodes CASSRDRVGETQYF. The rearrangement uses TRBV27 and TRBJ2-5, with 7 bases aligning to TRBD1. The germline V gene has CDR1 MNHEY and CDR2 SMNVEV (reference sequence). This CDR3 has 14 residues. Trimming took 5 bases from V and 4 from J; bases not matched to a gene: 7.